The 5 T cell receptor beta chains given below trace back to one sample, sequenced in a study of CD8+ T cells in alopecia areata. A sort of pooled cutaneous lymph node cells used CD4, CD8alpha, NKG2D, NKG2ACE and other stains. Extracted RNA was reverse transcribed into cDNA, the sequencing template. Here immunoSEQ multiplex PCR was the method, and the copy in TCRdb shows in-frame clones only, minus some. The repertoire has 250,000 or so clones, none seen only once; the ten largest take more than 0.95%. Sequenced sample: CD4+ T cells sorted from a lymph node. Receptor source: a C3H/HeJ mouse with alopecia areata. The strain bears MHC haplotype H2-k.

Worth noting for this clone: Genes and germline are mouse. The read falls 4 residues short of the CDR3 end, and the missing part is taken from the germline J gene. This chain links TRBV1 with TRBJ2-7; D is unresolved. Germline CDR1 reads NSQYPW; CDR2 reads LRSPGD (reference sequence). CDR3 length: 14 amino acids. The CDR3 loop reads CTCSADRSRDEQYF. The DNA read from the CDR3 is TGCACCTGCAGTGCAGATCGAAGCAGAGAT.

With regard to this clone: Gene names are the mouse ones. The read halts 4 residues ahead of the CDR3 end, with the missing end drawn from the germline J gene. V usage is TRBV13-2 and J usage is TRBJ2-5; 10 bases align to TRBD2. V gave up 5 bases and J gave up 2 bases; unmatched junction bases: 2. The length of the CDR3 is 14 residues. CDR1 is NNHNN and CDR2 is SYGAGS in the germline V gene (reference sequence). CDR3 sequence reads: CASGDWGSQDTQYF. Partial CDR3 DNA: TGTGCCAGCGGGGACTGGGGGTCCCAAGAC.

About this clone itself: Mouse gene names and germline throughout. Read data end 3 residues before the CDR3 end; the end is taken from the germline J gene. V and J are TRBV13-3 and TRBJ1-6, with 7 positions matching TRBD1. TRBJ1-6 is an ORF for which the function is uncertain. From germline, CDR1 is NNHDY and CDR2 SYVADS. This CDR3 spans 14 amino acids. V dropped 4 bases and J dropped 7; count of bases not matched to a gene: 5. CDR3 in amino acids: CASSHRGGNSPLYF. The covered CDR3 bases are TGTGCCAGCAGTCACAGGGGTGGGAATTCGCCC.

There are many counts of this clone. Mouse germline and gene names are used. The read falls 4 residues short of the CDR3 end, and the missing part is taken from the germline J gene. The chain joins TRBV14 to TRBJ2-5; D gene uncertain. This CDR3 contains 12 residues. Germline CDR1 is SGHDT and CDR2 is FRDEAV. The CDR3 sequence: CASSLKGDTQYF. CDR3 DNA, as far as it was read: TGTGCCAGCAGTTTGAAGGGAGAC.

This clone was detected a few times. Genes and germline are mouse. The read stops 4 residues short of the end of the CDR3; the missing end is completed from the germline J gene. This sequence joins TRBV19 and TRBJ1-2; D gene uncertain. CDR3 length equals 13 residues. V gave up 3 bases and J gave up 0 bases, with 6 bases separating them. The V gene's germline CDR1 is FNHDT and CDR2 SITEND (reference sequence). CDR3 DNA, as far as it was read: TGTGCCAGCAGTAAACAGACAAACTCC. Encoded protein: CASSKQTNS. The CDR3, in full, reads CASSKQTNSDYTF. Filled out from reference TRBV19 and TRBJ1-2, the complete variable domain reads GGIITQTPKFLIGQEGQKLTLKCQQNFNHDTMYWYRQDSGKGLRLIYYSITENDLQKGDLSEGYDASREKKSSFSLTVTSAQKNEMAVFLCASSKQTNSDYTFGSGTRLLVI.